This TCR beta chain originates from a study of control samples from healthy donors and cancer patients. The table came from immunoSEQ multiplex PCR; TCRdb's copy has only in-frame clones and leaves some out. The sample includes roughly 80,000 clones, roughly nine tenths seen only once; the top ten take around 5.4%. Germline V CDR1 and CDR2: SGHAT, FQNNGV. The CDR3 is 15 amino acids. Trimming shortened V by 5 bases and J by 6 bases, and 17 bases separated the two germline ends. The sequencing input was blood. The chain combines TRBV11-2 with TRBJ2-1, with no clear D. The clonotype comes from a man aged 45-65 years in good health. The CDR3 DNA is TGTGCCAGCAGCACCGCCGTCGCAGGAAGCAATGAGCAGTTCTTC. It encodes CASSTAVAGSNEQFF.